The source of this T cell receptor beta chain is a study of Graves' ophthalmopathy and Graves' hyperthyroidism (dated by TCRdb to 2017 to 2018). In the study overall: Peripheral blood samples were taken at the time of initial diagnosis, before any treatment was given. After sampling, hyperthyroidism patients received methimazole starting at 30 mg daily, and ophthalmopathy patients received high-dose intravenous methylprednisolone. In total, around 130 blood samples were TCR-sequenced: 43 ophthalmopathy, roughly 80 hyperthyroidism and approximately 17 hyperthyroidism-to-ophthalmopathy patients. The 95 to 100 discovery patients were divided at random into training and test sets in a 7:3 ratio. The study used TCR beta repertoire signatures to distinguish Graves' ophthalmopathy from Graves' hyperthyroidism and to predict progression to ophthalmopathy. To explore V-J signatures that distinguish ophthalmopathy from hyperthyroidism, a discovery set of 90 to 100 patients was enrolled, made up of 43 with ophthalmopathy and some 60 with stable hyperthyroidism. In over 5 hyperthyroidism patients, the T-cell repertoire of thyroid tissue was compared with the T-cell repertoire of blood. An independent validation cohort comprised some 19 hyperthyroidism patients and 15 to 17 patients who later progressed from hyperthyroidism to ophthalmopathy. Findings and caveats that apply to the study as a whole: Most of the expanded thyroid clonotypes with a frequency above 0.001 were also detected in blood, and it was suggested that the thyroid immune response may be reflected by blood repertoires. In validation, the model predicted ophthalmopathy progression with over 60% sensitivity and about 77% specificity; 12 predicted patients were CT-confirmed with GO in a median of 6.5 months. In cross-validation, the 13-signature model distinguished ophthalmopathy from stable hyperthyroidism with nearly 90% sensitivity and roughly 81% specificity, and in the test set the corresponding values were about 80% and 75%. Sample size was not statistically predetermined, and group allocation was not concealed from the investigators.

This clonotype is considered large (0.1 to 1%). Its cognate antigen has yet to be identified. Base qualities are not at hand, and no much larger clone is one base apart. There are 15 amino acids in the CDR3, from cysteine to phenylalanine inclusive. CDR3 DNA only is kept here, 45 bases in frame from base 1. From the germline V gene, CDR1 is MGHRA and CDR2 is YSYEKL. Trimming takes 0 bases from V and 7 bases from J, and the germline ends sit 10 bases apart. Ophthalmopathy patients were characterized by moderately to severely active disease, a Clinical Activity Score of at least 3, a NOSPECS grade of at least 4, and a disease duration under 3 months. Patients were excluded if they had other autoimmune diseases, uncontrolled infections, pregnancy or lactation. Clinical symptoms, serum thyroxine, TRAb, thyroid ultrasound and orbital computed tomography formed the basis of the diagnosis. Using Ficoll-Paque density gradient centrifugation, PBMCs were isolated from about 10 ml of fresh peripheral blood. Trizol reagent was used to extract the total RNA, and its quality was then checked on an Agilent 2100 Bioanalyzer.

TCR beta CDR3 regions were amplified from RNA transcripts for repertoire sequencing. HTBI primers and the Qiagen OneStep RT-PCR kit were used in a first-round RT-PCR, which was followed by a second-round multiplex PCR, size selection and purification. The libraries underwent paired-end sequencing with 100 bp reads on an Illumina HiSeq2000. The original pipeline was this. Reads were processed with SOAPnuke, discarding reads with adapters, uncalled bases, mean Phred below 15, or no exact constant-primer or identifier match. COPE v1.2.5 was used to merge high-quality paired reads. Each unique nucleotide sequence was defined as a clonotype, and clonotypes were aligned to IMGT TRB V, D and J references with MiTCR v1.1. Analysis was restricted to V-J combinations with a frequency above 0.0001, which covered roughly 99% of repertoires. A TCR clonal expansion and chaos score per V-J combination was defined as the ratio of F50 clonal expansion to chaos observed in the TCRdist matrix. Welch's t-statistics and random forest were used to reduce the features to 10 to 15 V-J combinations, which were then used as input to a naive Bayes classifier. The similarity between thyroid and blood repertoires was quantified using the Morisita-Horn index. In-frame beta chains were kept once TCRdb had trimmed the public reads at Q25 with fastp and called clones with MiXCR. CDR3 protein duplicates are merged, each entry listing the most common genes and DNA. The V and J calls follow TCRdb's processing rather than the paper's. The table for this sample lists roughly 230,000 distinct CDR3 sequences; under 25% of them were counted only once. The leading ten clones occupy roughly 44% of the sample.

The chain uses TRBV4-1 and TRBJ1-6, with the D gene not clear enough to name. The receptor comes from a woman in her fifties or sixties with Graves' ophthalmopathy. Donor details come from another sample of the same person, matched by shared clones. Sample: peripheral blood. The CDR3 reads CASSQDFTPNSPLHF. The base sequence is TGCGCCAGCAGCCAAGATTTCACTCCGAATTCACCCCTCCACTTT.